The source of this T cell receptor (beta chain) is a study of yellow fever vaccine responses in identical twins. TCRdb analysed the RT-PCR reads with MiXCR anew, one entry per CDR3 protein. This table holds roughly 18,000 distinct CDR3 sequences, 61% found once. This clonotype was counted only a few times. Its matching antigen is unknown. Trimming removed 4 bases from V and 2 bases from J, with 9 bases in between. This CDR3 is 12 amino acids long. In germline, CDR1 is SQVTM, CDR2 ANQGSEA. General study points: As reported, the vaccine T cell response of twins seemed partly convergent and partly personalized.

Sequencing was performed on T cells from blood (PBMCs), unsorted or a sorted subset (not recorded which), taken before or after yellow fever vaccination (not recorded which). The V and J genes are TRBV29-1 and TRBJ2-7; the D is unclear. The source of this sequence is a woman aged 18-29 years who received the yellow fever vaccine. The CDR3 sequence: CSVVLVAYEQYF. CDR3 DNA: TGCAGCGTTGTGCTCGTGGCCTACGAGCAGTACTTC.